Listed below are T cell receptor beta chains from one sample, sequenced in a study of OX40 agonist ivuxolimab in advanced cancers. Clones were sequenced by immunoSEQ multiplex PCR, and TCRdb holds only the in-frame ones, with some missing. The sample has some 80,000 clones; less than 85% are singletons. The material sequenced was CD4+ or CD8+ T cells sorted from blood, taken in a trial of the OX40 agonist ivuxolimab. These receptors were obtained from an adult with an advanced solid tumor such as melanoma, head and neck, liver or kidney cancer. Each CDR3 is given with its conserved first and last residue. Fields, in order: D gene, J gene, V gene, clone size, CDR3 DNA, CDR3 protein. The D gene is left open where the match is weak. Expanded clones are given a class, and other clones once, few, many or no size at all.

D gene: NA; J gene: TRBJ1-2; V gene: TRBV28; clone size: few; CDR3 DNA: TGTGCCAGCATGAAGGGTGGAACCAACTATGGCTACACCTTC; CDR3 protein: CASMKGGTNYGYTF
D gene: TRBD1; J gene: TRBJ2-7; V gene: TRBV7-2; clone size: NA; CDR3 DNA: TGTGCCAGCAGCTTGAGACAGGGGGCTTACGAGCAGTACTTC; CDR3 protein: CASSLRQGAYEQYF
D gene: NA; J gene: TRBJ2-5; V gene: TRBV15; clone size: few; CDR3 DNA: TGTGCCACCAGCAGAAAGGGGGAGACCCAGTACTTC; CDR3 protein: CATSRKGETQYF
D gene: NA; J gene: TRBJ1-3; V gene: TRBV27; clone size: NA; CDR3 DNA: TGTGCCAGCAGTTCCCTCGGGGCGGCCCGAGGAAACACCATATATTTT; CDR3 protein: CASSSLGAARGNTIYF
D gene: NA; J gene: TRBJ2-1; V gene: TRBV10-3; clone size: NA; CDR3 DNA: TGTGCCATCAGACAGGCGGGCGGCAATGAGCAGTTCTTC; CDR3 protein: CAIRQAGGNEQFF
D gene: NA; J gene: TRBJ1-1; V gene: TRBV4-1; clone size: once; CDR3 DNA: TGCGCCAGCAGCCAAGAGGGGGGGCGCGGCACTGAAGCTTTCTTT; CDR3 protein: CASSQEGGRGTEAFF
D gene: TRBD2; J gene: TRBJ2-1; V gene: TRBV5-1; clone size: NA; CDR3 DNA: TGCGCCAGCAGCTTGACTAGCGGGAGATACAATGAGCAGTTCTTC; CDR3 protein: CASSLTSGRYNEQFF
D gene: TRBD2; J gene: TRBJ2-3; V gene: TRBV6-1; clone size: NA; CDR3 DNA: TGTGCCAGCAGTGATGTGGGCCTAGCGGGAACAGATACGCAGTATTTT; CDR3 protein: CASSDVGLAGTDTQYF
D gene: NA; J gene: TRBJ1-2; V gene: TRBV28; clone size: NA; CDR3 DNA: TGTGCCAGCTCTGAGAGGAACTATGGCTACACCTTC; CDR3 protein: CASSERNYGYTF
D gene: TRBD1; J gene: TRBJ2-2; V gene: TRBV30; clone size: once; CDR3 DNA: TGTGCCTGGCAGATGGGACAGGGGGCGACCGGGGAGCTGTTTTTT; CDR3 protein: CAWQMGQGATGELFF
D gene: TRBD1; J gene: TRBJ1-2; V gene: TRBV30; clone size: NA; CDR3 DNA: TGTGCCTGGACCAGAAGACAGGGGAACTATGGCTACACCTTC; CDR3 protein: CAWTRRQGNYGYTF
D gene: TRBD1; J gene: TRBJ1-2; V gene: TRBV2; clone size: NA; CDR3 DNA: TGTGCCAGCAGTTACAGGGGGCGCGACTATGGCTACACCTTC; CDR3 protein: CASSYRGRDYGYTF
D gene: NA; J gene: TRBJ2-7; V gene: TRBV5-1; clone size: NA; CDR3 DNA: TGCGCCAGCAGCTTGTTCGGCAGGGGTGACGAGCAGTACTTC; CDR3 protein: CASSLFGRGDEQYF
D gene: NA; J gene: TRBJ2-3; V gene: TRBV7-2; clone size: NA; CDR3 DNA: TGTGCCAGCAGCTTAAGGTCGGCAATCAGCACAGATACGCAGTATTTT; CDR3 protein: CASSLRSAISTDTQYF
D gene: TRBD1; J gene: TRBJ1-2; V gene: TRBV5-1; clone size: once; CDR3 DNA: TGCGCCAGCAGCTGGAGAGGGGACAGGGCGAATGGCTACACCTTC; CDR3 protein: CASSWRGDRANGYTF
D gene: NA; J gene: TRBJ1-1; V gene: TRBV10-3; clone size: NA; CDR3 DNA: TGTGCCATCAGTGATGGGACTGGAGCTTTCTTT; CDR3 protein: CAISDGTGAFF
D gene: TRBD1; J gene: TRBJ2-6; V gene: TRBV28; clone size: once; CDR3 DNA: TGTGCCAGCAGTGATTCGACAGGGGCTAGCTCTGGGGCCAACGTCCTGACTTTC; CDR3 protein: CASSDSTGASSGANVLTF
D gene: TRBD2; J gene: TRBJ2-3; V gene: TRBV2; clone size: NA; CDR3 DNA: TGTGCCAGCAGTGCGCCTTCGAGGGGACTAGCGGGAGTCGGGGATACGCAGTATTTT; CDR3 protein: CASSAPSRGLAGVGDTQYF
D gene: NA; J gene: TRBJ1-4; V gene: TRBV6-5; clone size: NA; CDR3 DNA: TGTGCCAGCAGTCCAAGCCCTGACAGAGAACTGTTTTTT; CDR3 protein: CASSPSPDRELFF
D gene: NA; J gene: TRBJ1-1; V gene: TRBV5-8; clone size: NA; CDR3 DNA: TGTGCCAGCAGCTTGGGTGACAAGGCTGGGACTGAAGCTTTCTTT; CDR3 protein: CASSLGDKAGTEAFF
D gene: NA; J gene: TRBJ2-7; V gene: TRBV5-5; clone size: NA; CDR3 DNA: TGTGCCAGCAGCCCCACCGGGACCCACCCCGAGCAGTACTTC; CDR3 protein: CASSPTGTHPEQYF
D gene: NA; J gene: TRBJ2-1; V gene: TRBV30; clone size: once; CDR3 DNA: TGTGCCTGGAGTGCGACTAGACGGGGATCGAATGAGCAGTTCTTC; CDR3 protein: CAWSATRRGSNEQFF
D gene: NA; J gene: TRBJ2-3; V gene: TRBV29-1; clone size: once; CDR3 DNA: TGCAGCGTTGCGGGCGGCAGGGAAGATACGCAGTATTTT; CDR3 protein: CSVAGGREDTQYF